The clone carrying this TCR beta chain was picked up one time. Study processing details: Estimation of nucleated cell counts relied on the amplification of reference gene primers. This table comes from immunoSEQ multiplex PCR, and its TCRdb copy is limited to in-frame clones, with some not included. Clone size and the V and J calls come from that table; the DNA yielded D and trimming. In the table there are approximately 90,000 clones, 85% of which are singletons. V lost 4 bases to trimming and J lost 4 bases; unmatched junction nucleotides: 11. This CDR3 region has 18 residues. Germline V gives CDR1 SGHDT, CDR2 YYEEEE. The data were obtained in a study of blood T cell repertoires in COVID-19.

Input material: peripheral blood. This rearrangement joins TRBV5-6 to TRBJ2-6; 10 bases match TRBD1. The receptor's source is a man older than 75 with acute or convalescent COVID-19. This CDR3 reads CASSRQGARPGGANVLTF. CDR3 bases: TGTGCCAGCAGCCGACAGGGGGCGCGACCAGGGGGGGCCAACGTCCTGACTTTC.